This paragraph reports one TCR beta chain. Antigen unknown. CDR1 and CDR2 (germline): SGHDN, FVKESK. J lost 3 bases, V lost 0 bases, and 7 bases had no gene match. The CDR3 totals 17 residues. The source of the sample is a study of cytomegalovirus exposure and HLA in healthy donors. Study conclusions and caveats: TCR beta chains numbering some 150 were designated cytomegalovirus-associated. It has been reported that TCR beta sequences accurately predicted the HLA-A and HLA-B alleles of most subjects.

Vbeta (60) and Jbeta (13) primers were used in the PCR. Clones were read by immunoSEQ multiplex PCR, and TCRdb kept only the in-frame ones, dropping some. The sample lists under 150,000 clones; roughly two thirds were seen once. V and J are TRBV14 and TRBJ2-2; TRBD2 agrees at 7 bases. The sequence was collected from a man between 25 and 39 years old in good health and CMV-seropositive. The sample consisted of PBMCs. Written as DNA, the CDR3 is TGTGCCAGCAGCCAAGATTGGGGGAGGGAGTACACCGGGGAGCTGTTTTTT. Its translation: CASSQDWGREYTGELFF. Drawing the rest from reference TRBV14 and TRBJ2-2, the complete variable domain is EAGVTQFPSHSVIEKGQTVTLRCDPISGHDNLYWYRRVMGKEIKFLLHFVKESKQDESGMPNNRFLAERTGGTYSTLKVQPAELEDSGVYFCASSQDWGREYTGELFFGEGSRLTVL.